The next 32 T cell receptor beta chains were all read from a single sample in a study of cytomegalovirus exposure and HLA in healthy donors (TCRdb year 2017). Library prep was done by the immunoSEQ multiplex PCR assay. For the multiplex PCR, a mixture combining 60 forward primers for TCR Vbeta segments and 13 reverse primers for TCR Jbeta segments was used. Entries here come from immuneACCESS through TCRdb and include only in-frame sequences with V and J called. Some clones fail to appear in such tables; in the studies checked, an unresolved V gene covers under half of the shortfall, and the cause of the remainder is unknown. This sample has some 250,000 clones in its table, and over 80% of those were observed once. The ten largest clones take up around 5.7% of the sample. The sequencing input was PBMCs. The receptors stem from a woman aged 40 to 55 in good health and CMV-seropositive.

The chain uses TRBV11-2 and TRBJ2-1, with a tentative D call TRBD1 (6 bases). The CDR3 is 16 residues long. Trimming took off 4 bases at V and 10 bases at J, with 23 bases between the two ends. Germline V CDR1 and CDR2: SGHAT, FQNNGV. CDR3 residues: CASSSLPRGPGGEQFF. The CDR3 DNA follows: TGTGCCAGCAGCTCTCTCCCCAGGGGACCCGGTGGAGAGCAGTTCTTC.

With respect to this clone: Other DNA sequences in this sample translate to the same CDR3. This chain connects TRBV6-6 to TRBJ2-1, with 12 bases lining up with TRBD1. V gave up 4 bases and J gave up 5 bases; unmatched junction bases: 3. This CDR3 is built from 15 residues. The germline V gene has CDR1 MNHNY and CDR2 SVGAGI (reference sequence). CDR3 DNA: TGTGCCAGCAGTTCGGGACAGGGGGCCGACAATGAGCAGTTCTTC. Translating it yields CASSSGQGADNEQFF.

The chain employs TRBV7-9 and TRBJ2-7; tentatively, D is TRBD2 (5 bases). Trimming took off 1 base at V and 6 bases at J, with 13 bases between the two ends. Germline lookup yields CDR1 SEHNR and CDR2 FQNEAQ (reference sequence). This CDR3 comprises 14 residues. CDR3 sequence (DNA): TGTGCCAGCAGCTTAGTTGGGAGTACCGGCGAGCAGTACTTC. Translation gives CASSLVGSTGEQYF.

This clone was detected only a few times. This chain joins TRBV9 and TRBJ2-2; TRBD2 is a possible D gene (6 bases). This CDR3 is built from 15 residues. Germline V gives CDR1 SGDLS, CDR2 YYNGEE. V lost 0 bases, J lost 3 bases, and 9 bases lay in between. The CDR3 nucleotides read TGTGCCAGCAGCGTAGGGGGGGTAGACACCGGGGAGCTGTTTTTT. Its protein is CASSVGGVDTGELFF.

The rearrangement uses TRBV5-1 and TRBJ2-6; 7 nucleotides line up with TRBD1. In germline, CDR1 is SGHRS, CDR2 YFSETQ. CDR3 length equals 16 residues. V trimming: 0 bases; J trimming: 4 bases; junction bases outside the gene matches: 4. The CDR3 reads CASSLEGASGANVLTF. The CDR3 nucleotides read TGCGCCAGCAGCTTGGAGGGGGCTTCCGGGGCCAACGTCCTGACTTTC.

The chain combines TRBV13 with TRBJ1-3; D gene uncertain. In germline, CDR1 is PRHDT, CDR2 FYEKMQ (reference sequence). The CDR3 runs to 15 residues. Trimming pared 4 bases from V and 4 bases from J, leaving 14 bases between. As DNA, the CDR3 is TGTGCCAGCAGCTCGATGGTGGCATCAGGAAACACCATATATTTT. It codes for CASSSMVASGNTIYF.

The CDR3 DNA is TGTGCCAGCAGCCTTTCAGCGGGAGGGAACACCGGGGAGCTGTTTTTT. It translates to CASSLSAGGNTGELFF. The chain joins TRBV7-8 to TRBJ2-2, with 9 bases fitting TRBD2. The CDR3 is 16 residues long. Germline CDR1 SGHVS, CDR2 FQNEAQ. Germline trimming cut 5 bases from V and 1 base from J; bases unmatched to any gene: 5.

The chain joins TRBV7-2 to TRBJ2-1; TRBD2 agrees at 10 bases. The CDR3 runs to 19 residues. V shed 2 bases and J 4 bases; nucleotides not matched to a gene: 14. In germline, CDR1 is SGHTA, CDR2 FQGNSA. CDR3 residues: CASSLNRGLAGVQYNEQFF. CDR3 nucleotides: TGTGCCAGCAGCTTAAATAGGGGGCTAGCGGGAGTGCAATACAATGAGCAGTTCTTC.

The rearrangement joins TRBV30 to TRBJ1-2; perhaps TRBD1 as D (6 bases). Germline V gene lookup returns CDR1 GTSNPN and CDR2 SVGIG (reference sequence). The V and J ends lost 6 bases and 7 bases respectively, with 12 bases between them. The CDR3 spans 11 residues. CDR3 in amino acids: CACNREVGYTF. CDR3 coding DNA: TGTGCCTGTAACAGGGAAGTTGGCTACACCTTC. Drawing the rest from reference TRBV30 and TRBJ1-2, the complete variable domain is SQTIHQWPATLVQPVGSPLSLECTVEGTSNPNLYWYRQAAGRGLQLLFYSVGIGQISSEVPQNLSASRPQDRQFILSSKKLLLSDSGFYLCACNREVGYTFGSGTRLTVV.

A few counts support this clone. This sequence joins TRBV7-6 and TRBJ2-7, with 8 bases matching TRBD2. CDR1 SGHVS and CDR2 FNYEAQ come from the germline V gene. The CDR3 contains 12 residues. V lost 6 bases to trimming and J lost 4 bases; unmatched junction nucleotides: 2. DNA for the CDR3: TGTGCCAGCAGTCCGGGGGGGTACGAGCAGTACTTC. Translating it yields CASSPGGYEQYF.

The chain recombines TRBV4-1 with TRBJ1-2; D is undetermined. CDR3 length: 14 amino acids. V was shortened by 0 bases and J by 8 bases, with 13 bases between the two germline ends. Per germline, CDR1 MGHRA and CDR2 YSYEKL. This CDR3 is CASSQDYGVSGYTF. CDR3 coding DNA: TGCGCCAGCAGCCAAGATTACGGGGTTTCCGGCTACACCTTC.

The rearrangement joins TRBV27 to TRBJ2-1; a weak D match, TRBD1 (5 bases). Germline CDR1 MNHEY, CDR2 SMNVEV (reference sequence). This CDR3 is built from 15 residues. Between the trimmed V and J ends, which lost 2 bases and 9 bases, there was a span of 17 bases. The CDR3 sequence is CASSLRGSQGGEQFF. The CDR3 DNA reads TGTGCCAGCAGTTTAAGGGGATCTCAAGGTGGTGAGCAGTTCTTC.

CDR3 sequence: CASSQEYDQPQHF. CDR3 nucleotide sequence: TGCGCCAGCAGCCAAGAATATGATCAGCCCCAGCATTTT. This chain uses TRBV4-1 with TRBJ1-5; D unresolved. V was trimmed by 0 bases and J by 5 bases, leaving 5 bases between them. The CDR3 length is 13 residues. The germline gives CDR1 MGHRA, CDR2 YSYEKL.

This chain uses TRBV11-2 with TRBJ2-7; D possibly corresponds to TRBD1 (5 bases). V lost 3 bases and J lost 0, with 9 bases in between. This CDR3 region has 14 residues. Germline V gives CDR1 SGHAT, CDR2 FQNNGV. This chain's CDR3 is CASSFSGNSYEQYF. DNA for the CDR3: TGTGCCAGCAGCTTCTCAGGGAACTCCTACGAGCAGTACTTC.

The chain joins TRBV5-1 to TRBJ2-2; D perhaps matches TRBD1 (6 bases). The CDR3 runs to 16 residues. V lost 0 bases and J lost 2, with 11 bases in between. Germline lookup yields CDR1 SGHRS and CDR2 YFSETQ. The CDR3 coding sequence is TGCGCCAGCAGCTTGGATAGGACAGCAAACACCGGGGAGCTGTTTTTT. It yields the protein CASSLDRTANTGELFF.

This chain joins TRBV5-1 and TRBJ1-1, with D possibly matching TRBD1 (6 bases). Germline CDR1 SGHRS, CDR2 YFSETQ. The CDR3 covers 14 residues. V lost 1 base and J lost 0, with 7 bases in between. The CDR3 nucleotides are TGCGCCAGCAGCTTGCCAGGGGTGAACACTGAAGCTTTCTTT. Translated: CASSLPGVNTEAFF.

V and J are TRBV7-9 and TRBJ1-4; 10 bases line up with TRBD1. This CDR3 is 18 amino acids long. J gave up 5 bases and V 2 bases, and 11 bases lay outside the gene matches. Germline V gene sequence: CDR1 SEHNR, CDR2 FQNEAQ (reference sequence). As DNA, the CDR3 is TGTGCCAGCAGCTTACTTTTGACAGGGGGCCCTCCAAATGAAAAACTGTTTTTT. Protein product: CASSLLLTGGPPNEKLFF.

The chain employs TRBV7-2 and TRBJ1-6; 7 bases line up with TRBD1. The J segment lost 8 bases and the V segment lost 0 bases, leaving 7 bases of the junction unmatched. Looked up from germline, CDR1 is SGHTA and CDR2 is FQGNSA. The CDR3 spans 16 residues. The CDR3 DNA reads as TGTGCCAGCAGCTTAGCGCAAGGGGGCGCCGATTCACCCCTCCACTTT. Protein sequence: CASSLAQGGADSPLHF.

Turning to this clone: A read error may account for a junction end that differs from germline. This chain links TRBV19 with TRBJ2-1, with D tentatively TRBD1 (5 bases). Per the germline V gene, CDR1 is LNHDA and CDR2 is SQIVND (reference sequence). The CDR3 runs 13 residues. The CDR3 loop reads CASSIGQRNEQFF. The DNA for the CDR3 is TGTGCCAGTAGTATTGGACAACGCAATGAACAGTTCTTC. Full variable domain (remainder filled in from reference TRBV19 and TRBJ2-1): DGGITQSPKYLFRKEGQNVTLSCEQNLNHDAMYWYRQDPGQGLRLIYYSQIVNDFQKGDIAEGYSVSREKKESFPLTVTSAQKNPTAFYLCASSIGQRNEQFFGPGTRLTVL.

This clone was seen a few times. The V call is TRBV6-6, the J call TRBJ2-5; 7 bases match TRBD1. The V and J ends lost 5 bases and 2 bases, in that order; junction bases with no gene match: 5. Germline V gene data show CDR1 as MNHNY and CDR2 as SVGAGI (reference sequence). The CDR3 sequence is 14 residues long. The CDR3 sequence: CASSRDRPQETQYF. DNA of the CDR3: TGTGCCAGCAGTCGGGACAGACCTCAAGAGACCCAGTACTTC.

Notes on this clone: Compared with germline, one end of the junction differs, possibly owing to a read error. The V gene is TRBV27, the J gene TRBJ2-3; D is unresolved. The CDR3 is made up of 14 amino acids. Germline values: CDR1 MNHEY, CDR2 SMNVEV (reference sequence). The CDR3 protein is CASRESLNTDTQCF. Here the CDR3 DNA reads TGTGCCAGCAGAGAAAGCTTAAACACAGATACGCAGTGTTTT.

This chain's CDR3 is CASISGESYEQYF. The CDR3 region has the DNA TGTGCCAGCATTTCAGGGGAATCCTACGAGCAGTACTTC. The chain links TRBV7-7 to TRBJ2-7, with D perhaps TRBD1 (6 bases). CDR1 and CDR2 (germline): SSHAT, FNYEAQ (reference sequence). There are 13 residues in the CDR3. The V and J ends lost 7 bases and 1 base respectively, with 11 bases between them. Combining the CDR3 with reference TRBV7-7 and TRBJ2-7 gives the whole variable domain GAGVSQSPRYKVTKRGQDVTLRCDPISSHATLYWYQQALGQGPEFLTYFNYEAQPDKSGLPSDRFSAERPEGSISTLTIQRTEQRDSAMYRCASISGESYEQYFGPGTRLTVT.

This chain connects TRBV7-2 to TRBJ2-7; TRBD1 agrees at 8 bases. The germline V gene has CDR1 SGHTA and CDR2 FQGNSA. With V trimmed by 1 base and J by 2 bases, 4 bases remained unmatched. The CDR3 totals 15 residues. The CDR3 sequence: CASSLGVQGAYEQYF. The CDR3 DNA follows: TGTGCCAGCAGCTTAGGGGTACAGGGGGCCTACGAGCAGTACTTC. Complete variable domain (other parts from reference TRBV7-2 and TRBJ2-7): GAGVSQSPSNKVTEKGKDVELRCDPISGHTALYWYRQSLGQGLEFLIYFQGNSAPDKSGLPSDRFSAERTGGSVSTLTIQRTQQEDSAVYLCASSLGVQGAYEQYFGPGTRLTVT.

J is TRBJ1-4 and V is TRBV5-1, with D possibly TRBD1 on 5 matching bases. Per germline, CDR1 SGHRS and CDR2 YFSETQ. The CDR3 is 16 amino acids. V was shortened by 4 bases and J by 4 bases, with 17 bases between the two germline ends. The CDR3 spells CASSRGGGRSNEKLFF. CDR3 sequence (DNA): TGCGCCAGCAGCCGTGGCGGGGGTAGGAGTAATGAAAAACTGTTTTTT.

CDR3 region: CASSLLAGSNTEAFF. The CDR3 nucleotides are TGTGCCAGCAGTTTATTGGCAGGGTCAAACACTGAAGCTTTCTTT. J is TRBJ1-1 and V is TRBV28; TRBD1 might be the D (5 bases). Germline V CDR1 and CDR2: MDHEN, SYDVKM. Trimming shortened V by 1 base and J by 2 bases, and 11 bases separated the two germline ends. The CDR3 spans 15 residues.

V gene TRBV10-3 combines with J gene TRBJ1-2; 8 bases line up with TRBD1. This CDR3 comprises 16 residues. Trimming cost V 6 bases and J 1 base; bases outside gene matches: 10. Germline CDR1 and CDR2: ENHRY and SYGVKD. The CDR3 loop is CAISSQGATFNYGYTF. In DNA, the CDR3 is TGTGCCATCAGCTCTCAGGGGGCCACCTTTAACTATGGCTACACCTTC.

The rearrangement links TRBV23-1 to TRBJ2-7; 8 bases map to TRBD1. TRBV23-1 is an ORF for which the function is uncertain. V lost 0 bases to trimming and J lost 3 bases; unmatched junction nucleotides: 10. This CDR3 spans 17 amino acids. CDR3 region: CASSQSKTGADNYEQYF. Here the CDR3 DNA reads TGCGCCAGCAGTCAATCGAAGACAGGGGCGGATAACTACGAGCAGTACTTC.

The V gene is TRBV9, the J gene TRBJ1-2, with 9 nucleotides matching TRBD1. Per the germline V gene, CDR1 is SGDLS and CDR2 is YYNGEE. The CDR3 extends over 15 amino acids. V lost 0 bases, J lost 4 bases, and 4 bases stayed unmatched. As DNA, the CDR3 is TGTGCCAGCAGCGTAGGACAGGGGGATCCCTATGGCTACACCTTC. Protein sequence: CASSVGQGDPYGYTF.

Note on this clone: Other nucleotide sequences in the sample specify the same CDR3. This chain links TRBV5-6 with TRBJ1-6; possible D gene TRBD1, 6 bases. V was trimmed by 2 bases and J by 13 bases, leaving 16 bases between them. Germline loops: CDR1 SGHDT, CDR2 YYEEEE. CDR3 size: 14 residues. This CDR3 is CASSLGRGGSPLHF. CDR3 nucleotides: TGTGCCAGCAGCTTAGGCAGGGGAGGGTCCCCCCTCCACTTT.

The chain recombines TRBV6-1 with TRBJ2-2; the D gene is possibly TRBD1 (6 bases). The germline CDR1 and CDR2 sequences are MNHNS and SASEGT. This CDR3 comprises 14 residues. The V and J ends lost 4 bases and 7 bases respectively, with 13 bases between them. CDR3 region: CASSASATGGELFF. CDR3 sequence (DNA): TGTGCCAGCAGTGCATCCGCGACAGGCGGGGAGCTGTTTTTT.

V usage is TRBV4-2 and J usage is TRBJ2-1, with TRBD2 matching 11 bases. Germline V gene sequence: CDR1 LGHNA, CDR2 YNFKEQ. The CDR3 spans 20 residues. V shed 0 bases and J 6 bases; nucleotides not matched to a gene: 16. CDR3 sequence: CASSQEALAGGLGVVNEQFF. CDR3 DNA: TGTGCCAGCAGCCAAGAGGCGCTAGCGGGAGGTCTTGGGGTGGTCAATGAGCAGTTCTTC.

V usage is TRBV27 and J usage is TRBJ1-1; a possible D gene is TRBD1 (5 bases). The length of the CDR3 is 14 residues. The germline gives CDR1 MNHEY, CDR2 SMNVEV (reference sequence). V was clipped by 5 bases and J by 0 bases, with 10 bases between them. The CDR3 DNA reads as TGTGCCAGCAGTCGGACAATAGTGAACACTGAAGCTTTCTTT. It codes for CASSRTIVNTEAFF.